This T cell receptor (beta chain) comes out of a study of blood T cell repertoires in COVID-19 (dated by TCRdb to 2018 to 2021). Study-wide context: Samples from collaborators originated in the United States, Italy and Spain and spanned both the acute and convalescent phases of COVID-19. HLA class I and class II types, where available, came from metadata supplied by the sample provider rather than from assay-based typing. The material from the prospective study consisted of cDNA or gDNA derived from T cells, B-cell-depleted T cells, or PBMCs. A freely available public database, intended as a resource for researchers studying the immune response to SARS-CoV-2, is where the repertoires were released. Deeply sampled blood TCRbeta repertoires from subjects exposed to, actively infected with, or recovered from COVID-19 were included in the dataset. The sample metadata nearly always contained a de-identified subject ID, COVID-19 status, age in years and sex. Samples were obtained from the ongoing ImmuneRACE study (first 160 participants) and from 1,254 subjects provided by 6 global collaborators. What the authors observed across the whole study: How much clinical and demographic metadata was included differed by source and by participant, and the metadata was provided uncurated.

TCRbeta CDR3 regions were amplified from genomic DNA using the immunoSEQ Assay, a bias-controlled multiplex PCR. Per the original workflow: The number of nucleated cells in each sample was estimated from the amplification of reference gene primers within the assay. Sequence reads were collapsed and filtered to measure the absolute abundance of every unique TCRbeta CDR3 rearrangement. For each sample, productive Simpson clonality was calculated as the square root of Simpson's diversity index across productive rearrangements. As stored in TCRdb, this immuneACCESS dataset retains in-frame rearrangements with V and J assigned. A fraction of the clones does not appear; measured against another copy, unresolved V genes explain less than half of the discrepancy, and the remainder lacks a known reason. The D gene and trimming were derived from the DNA, and the V and J assignments and clone size from that table. Present in this sample are roughly 140,000 clones, about 80% of which were seen just once. Together, the top ten hold approximately 7.3% of the sample.

Concerning this clone: Its antigen is currently not known. No quality values exist for individual bases; no much larger clone is one base distant.

Reading the germline V gene (reference sequence) gives CDR1 GTSNPN and CDR2 SVGIG. The germline V and J ends show losses of 0 bases and 1 base respectively, and no gene match explains 10 bases of the junction. The CDR3 numbers 17 residues from cysteine through phenylalanine. Only the CDR3 DNA is retained, 51 bases long and in frame from the first base. Enrolling through a virtual design, the prospective study's participants ranged in age from roughly 18 to 95 years and lived across roughly 24 United States geographic areas. To assign participants to cohorts, the prospective study relied on clinical history that participants themselves reported in a screening survey and a study questionnaire. ImmuneRACE Cohort 3 recovered participants were defined by two consecutive negative NP/OP PCR tests, healthcare professional clearance, or symptom resolution. In the prospective study, mobile phlebotomists collected whole blood, serum and a nasopharyngeal or oropharyngeal swab from each participant. Additional blood draws and questionnaires over an approximately two-month period could optionally be provided by prospective study participants. Before DNA extraction, blood samples from the prospective study were shipped at room temperature or frozen.

The sequence derives from a man aged 45-65 years who had recovered from COVID-19. The sequence links TRBV30 to TRBJ1-1; 8 of the junction bases match TRBD1. Sequenced sample: PBMCs or T cells enriched from blood (not recorded which). The CDR3 protein: CAWSVMGGGTGNTEAFF. The DNA sequence is TGTGCCTGGAGTGTAATGGGGGGAGGGACAGGGAACACTGAAGCTTTCTTT.